This T cell receptor (beta chain) came from a study of T cell changes during pregnancy in multiple sclerosis. This CDR3 is built from 14 residues. V gave up 6 bases and J gave up 4 bases; unmatched junction bases: 10. CDR1 and CDR2 (germline): SQVTM, ANQGSEA. Data came from immunoSEQ multiplex PCR; TCRdb stores just in-frame clones and leaves some out. The repertoire has tens of thousands of clones, approximately 93% of them found once; the top ten carry more than 0.45%. Sequencing used CD4+ T cells from peripheral blood mononuclear cells, obtained in the first trimester of pregnancy. The rearrangement uses TRBV29-1 and TRBJ2-7, with 9 bases that match TRBD1. The TCR was taken from a female donor with multiple sclerosis, enrolled in a pregnancy study. The CDR3 nucleotides are TGCAGCGTGACCCCCCGGACAGGGGTTTACGAGCAGTACTTC. It specifies CSVTPRTGVYEQYF.